Below, one T cell receptor (beta chain) is given with its context. The data originate from a study of OX40 agonist ivuxolimab in advanced cancers. Study at large: Therapy given before enrollment (anti-PD-1, anti-PD-L1 or anti-CTLA-4) was allowed, and around 40% had some.

Deletions cut 0 bases from V and 1 base from J, with 7 bases between. There are 14 residues in the CDR3. The germline V gene encodes CDR1 SGDLS and CDR2 YYNGEE. TCRdb keeps only in-frame clones here, not all; method: immunoSEQ multiplex PCR. Of 55,000 to 70,000 clones listed, over 80% are singletons. The receptor was isolated from an adult with an advanced solid tumor such as melanoma, head and neck, liver or kidney cancer. The chain recombines TRBV9 with TRBJ2-5, with D unresolved. The specimen was CD4+ or CD8+ T cells sorted from blood, collected in a trial of the OX40 agonist ivuxolimab. The CDR3 nucleotides are TGTGCCAGCAGCGTAGCAACAGTCCAAGAGACCCAGTACTTC. It is translated as CASSVATVQETQYF.